These 15 T cell receptor beta chains originate from one sample sequenced in a study of cytomegalovirus exposure and HLA in healthy donors. Sequencing was performed with immunoSEQ multiplex PCR; in TCRdb, only in-frame clones are kept and a portion is missing. The data hold about 98,000 clones, with roughly 89% observed a single time. The specimen sequenced was PBMCs. These receptors all come from a woman in her twenties or thirties in good health and CMV-seronegative.

This clone was observed a single time. The chain employs TRBV6-5 and TRBJ1-1, with a weak D call TRBD1 (6 bases). CDR3 length: 14 amino acids. Per germline, CDR1 MNHEY and CDR2 SVGAGI. V was cut by 0 bases and J by 8 bases, with 13 bases left in between. The CDR3 spells CASSYSPGVPEAFF. As DNA, the CDR3 is TGTGCCAGCAGTTACTCGCCAGGGGTACCCGAAGCTTTCTTT.

The chain uses TRBV4-2 and TRBJ2-5; 7 nucleotides align to TRBD2. Germline V gives CDR1 LGHNA, CDR2 YNFKEQ. The CDR3 covers 15 residues. V lost 1 base and J lost 3; bases outside the gene matches: 5. CDR3 sequence: CASSQGGEGEETQYF. CDR3 coding DNA: TGTGCCAGCAGCCAAGGGGGGGAGGGCGAAGAGACCCAGTACTTC.

This clone has only a few counts. The chain uses TRBV11-2 and TRBJ2-7, with unresolved D. The CDR3 is made up of 11 amino acids. V lost 4 bases and J 2 bases, leaving 3 bases between the germline ends. Per the germline V gene, CDR1 is SGHAT and CDR2 is FQNNGV. CDR3 amino acids: CASSSAYEQYF. CDR3 sequence (DNA): TGTGCCAGCAGCTCCGCCTACGAGCAGTACTTC.

The chain links TRBV2 to TRBJ1-5; no definite D call. The V end was cut by 8 bases, the J end by 9 bases, with 20 bases between. The CDR3 is 14 residues long. The germline V gene has CDR1 SNHLY and CDR2 FYNNEI. The CDR3: CASCGSGAYRPQHF. The DNA of the CDR3 is TGTGCCAGCTGCGGTTCGGGAGCGTATCGGCCCCAGCATTTT. The entire variable domain, with the rest obtained from reference TRBV2 and TRBJ1-5, is as follows: EPEVTQTPSHQVTQMGQEVILRCVPISNHLYFYWYRQILGQKVEFLVSFYNNEISEKSEIFDDQFSVERPDGSNFTLKIRSTKLEDSAMYFCASCGSGAYRPQHFGDGTRLSIL.

This clone was seen just once. DNA for the CDR3: TGTGCCAGCAGTGAAGCGACAGGGTTGGGAGAGACCCAGTACTTC. Encoded protein: CASSEATGLGETQYF. The rearrangement joins TRBV6-1 to TRBJ2-5; TRBD1 agrees at 7 bases. The CDR3 length is 15 residues. V was pared by 0 bases and J by 4 bases, with 5 bases of the junction left unmatched. CDR1 is MNHNS, CDR2 SASEGT, per germline.

For this clone: This CDR3 is also generated by other DNA sequences in the sample. The chain is built from TRBV11-3 and TRBJ2-3, with 7 bases lining up with TRBD2. Trimming took 3 bases from V and 3 from J; bases not matched to a gene: 0. The CDR3 loop spans 13 amino acids. Germline V lookup: CDR1 SGHNT, CDR2 YENEEA. CDR3 in DNA: TGTGCCAGCAGCTTGGGGGGGACAGATACGCAGTATTTT. This translates into CASSLGGTDTQYF.

The chain uses TRBV20-1 and TRBJ2-1, with a possible D match to TRBD2 (5 bases). CDR3 size: 11 residues. Germline-derived CDR1 and CDR2 are DFQATT and SNEGSKA (reference sequence). The CDR3: CRLDLLNEQFF. The CDR3 DNA follows: TGCAGATTGGACTTGCTCAATGAGCAGTTCTTC.

In nucleotides, the CDR3 is TGTGCCAGTAGTACTTGGGACAGGGTTGACGAGCAGTACTTC. Translation: CASSTWDRVDEQYF. J is TRBJ2-7 and V is TRBV19, with 9 bases matching TRBD1. J was trimmed by 5 bases and V by 4 bases; bases with no gene match: 6. The CDR3 covers 14 residues. CDR1 and CDR2 (germline): LNHDA, SQIVND (reference sequence).

This chain links TRBV27 with TRBJ2-1, with 8 bases that match TRBD1. Germline V CDR1 and CDR2: MNHEY, SMNVEV (reference sequence). The junction had 11 bases not matched to a gene; V was cut back by 5 bases and J by 2 bases. This CDR3 comprises 17 residues. CDR3 nucleotides: TGTGCCAGCAGTCTCCGCCGCGACAGGGGCACCTACAATGAGCAGTTCTTC. As protein: CASSLRRDRGTYNEQFF.

Comment on this clone: Its ends do not fully match the called genes, so a read error is possible. V is TRBV7-7 and J is TRBJ2-5; 7 bases map to TRBD1. CDR3 length equals 15 residues. Looked up from germline, CDR1 is SSHAT and CDR2 is FNYEAQ (reference sequence). The CDR3 sequence is CASSLGDRVQETQYF. DNA for the CDR3: TGTGCTAGCAGCTTAGGGGACAGAGTACAAGAGACCCAGTACTTC.

The V call is TRBV5-6, the J call TRBJ2-5; unclear D gene. V shed 7 bases and J shed 4 bases, with 17 bases lying between them. CDR3 length: 14 amino acids. Germline CDR1 is SGHDT and CDR2 is YYEEEE. In DNA, the CDR3 is TGTGCCAGCTCGCAGATAAGAGGTTTAGAGACCCAGTACTTC. This codes for CASSQIRGLETQYF.

This chain connects TRBV11-2 to TRBJ1-2; D is perhaps TRBD1 (5 bases). The ends were cut back, 0 bases at V and 8 bases at J, with 10 bases in the middle. This CDR3 region has 13 residues. Per the germline V gene, CDR1 is SGHAT and CDR2 is FQNNGV. The CDR3, as DNA: TGTGCCAGCAGCTTAGAAGGGGTGGACGGCTACACCTTC. Its protein is CASSLEGVDGYTF.

The chain couples TRBV5-1 to TRBJ1-1, with unresolved D. With 1 base removed from V and 0 bases from J, the gap between germline ends came to 13 bases. From germline, CDR1 is SGHRS and CDR2 YFSETQ. The CDR3 covers 16 residues. CDR3 coding DNA: TGCGCCAGCAGCTTGAGGCCGCCAGGTATGAACACTGAAGCTTTCTTT. Protein product: CASSLRPPGMNTEAFF.

This clone was counted between two and nine times. The V and J genes are TRBV5-6 and TRBJ1-2; a weak D match, TRBD1 (5 bases). Germline CDR1 and CDR2: SGHDT and YYEEEE. Trimming pared 4 bases from V and 8 bases from J, leaving 12 bases between. The CDR3 is made up of 12 amino acids. The DNA for the CDR3 is TGTGCCAGCAGCAGGGGAAAGGACGGCTACACCTTC. It yields the protein CASSRGKDGYTF.

This clone was recorded a few times. V gene TRBV10-3 combines with J gene TRBJ1-2; possibly TRBD1 for D (6 bases). V lost 10 bases, J lost 8 bases, and 23 bases lay in between. Germline V gene sequence: CDR1 ENHRY, CDR2 SYGVKD. CDR3 length equals 14 residues. The CDR3: CATHTLEAGDGYTF. CDR3 nucleotide sequence: TGTGCCACACACACTCTGGAGGCAGGGGACGGCTACACCTTC.